This T cell receptor (beta chain) is drawn from a study of T-cell memory formation after mild COVID-19. Points from the study as a whole: Contracting clones localized mainly to CM and EM when CD4+ and mainly to EMRA when CD8+. Still unconfirmed is whether the second-wave clones peaking on day 37 recognized SARS-CoV-2. Within pre-infection memory, some responding clones were found, suggesting cross-reactive memory joined.

Researchers used 5'RACE with constant-segment primers to make TCR alpha and TCR beta cDNA libraries that carry sample barcodes and UMIs. TCRdb fed the 5' RACE reads into MiXCR, producing one record per CDR3 protein. Of 150,000 to 200,000 distinct CDR3 sequences in the sample, approximately 10% are singletons; the top ten hold 3.5% to 4.5%. CDR3 length equals 13 residues. The V gene lost 3 bases and the J gene lost 7 bases, with 10 bases spanning the gap. The germline CDR1 and CDR2 sequences are MNHEY and SMNVEV (reference sequence). The table lists this clonotype with many counts. The antigen is not known.

V gene TRBV27 combines with J gene TRBJ2-1, with a weak D call TRBD2 (6 bases). The sequenced sample consisted of PBMCs or a T cell subset sorted from them (not recorded which). The sequence was collected from a man in his late teens or twenties who had mild COVID-19 (a few samples of this study predate the infection). Cell type and time point are not known. The CDR3 loop reads CASSLAGSNEQFF. DNA of the CDR3: TGTGCCAGCAGTTTGGCGGGGTCAAATGAGCAGTTCTTC.